This TCR beta chain is from a study of T-cell memory formation after mild COVID-19. Study results and caveats: Of the contracting clones, CD4+ ones lay mainly in CM and EM, and CD8+ ones in EMRA.

Sample barcodes and UMIs were carried by the TCR alpha and TCR beta cDNA libraries that 5'RACE generated with constant-segment primers. Each CDR3 protein gets one entry after TCRdb re-called the 5' RACE reads with MiXCR. The repertoire holds approximately 240,000 distinct CDR3 sequences, with roughly 17% as singletons. Trimming took off 4 bases at V and 2 bases at J, with 18 bases between the two ends. Germline V gives CDR1 LGHDT, CDR2 YNNKEL (reference sequence). This CDR3 is 17 amino acids long. In regard to this clonotype: Its specificity is not known.

This receptor was identified in a man in his late teens or twenties who had mild COVID-19 (a few samples of this study predate the infection). Cell type and time point are not known. The chain employs TRBV3-1 and TRBJ2-1; TRBD1 might be the D (5 bases). What was sequenced was PBMCs or a T cell subset sorted from them (not recorded which). CDR3 protein: CASSPPDVGPPYNEQFF. CDR3 nucleotides: TGTGCCAGCAGCCCTCCTGATGTGGGGCCCCCCTACAATGAGCAGTTCTTC.